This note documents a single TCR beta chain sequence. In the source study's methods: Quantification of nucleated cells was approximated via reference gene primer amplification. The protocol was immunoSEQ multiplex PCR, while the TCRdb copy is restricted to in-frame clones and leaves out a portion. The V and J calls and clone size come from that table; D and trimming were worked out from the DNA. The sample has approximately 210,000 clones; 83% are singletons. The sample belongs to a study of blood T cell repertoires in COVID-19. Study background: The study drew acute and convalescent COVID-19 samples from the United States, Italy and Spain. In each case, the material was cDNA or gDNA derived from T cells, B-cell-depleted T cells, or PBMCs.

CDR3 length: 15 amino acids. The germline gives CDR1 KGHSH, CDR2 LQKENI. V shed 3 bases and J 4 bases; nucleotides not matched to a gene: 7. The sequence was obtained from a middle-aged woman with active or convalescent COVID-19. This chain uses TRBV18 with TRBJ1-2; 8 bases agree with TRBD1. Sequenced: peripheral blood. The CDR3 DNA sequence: TGTGCCAGCTCACCTGGGACAGGCATACGCTATGGCTACACCTTC. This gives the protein CASSPGTGIRYGYTF.